This section outlines one TCR beta chain sequence together with its context. The antigen it binds to is not known. Base quality data are lacking; no much larger clone is found one base away. The immunoSEQ Assay, a bias-controlled multiplex PCR, was used to amplify TCRbeta CDR3 regions from genomic DNA. Concerning the study's data processing: Within the assay, amplification of reference gene primers was used to estimate how many nucleated cells each sample contained. To quantify the absolute abundance of each unique TCRbeta CDR3 rearrangement, sequence reads were collapsed and filtered. For each sample, productive Simpson clonality was calculated by taking the square root of Simpson's diversity index across productive rearrangements. TCRdb limited this immuneACCESS table to in-frame rearrangements with V and J called. A share of clones is missing; checked studies link under half to unresolved V genes, and the rest is unexplained. V, J and clone size derive from that table, while D and trimming were established from the DNA sequence. This sample lists about 120,000 clones; approximately 90% were detected once. More than 2% of the sample comes from the top ten.

Each collaborating institution followed its own protocols to collect whole blood in K2EDTA tubes. Collaborator samples were shipped for TCRbeta analysis as frozen whole blood, isolated PBMCs, or DNA extracted from either sample type. V trim: 6 bases; J trim: 5 bases; unmatched bases: 10. Via the germline V gene, CDR1 is KGHSH and CDR2 LQKENI. The CDR3 spans 16 residues, from the cysteine through the phenylalanine. CDR3 DNA only is kept here, 48 bases in frame from base 1. This entry comes from a study of blood T cell repertoires in COVID-19 (dated by TCRdb to 2019 to 2021). About the study as a whole: The collaborator samples originated in the United States, Italy and Spain and spanned the acute and convalescent phases of COVID-19. The repertoires were released in a freely available public database intended as a resource for research on the immune response to SARS-CoV-2. The prospective study material was composed of cDNA or gDNA derived from T cells, B-cell-depleted T cells, or PBMCs. Where available, HLA class I and class II types were taken from metadata supplied by the sample provider and were not determined by assay-based typing. Samples were obtained from the ongoing ImmuneRACE study (first 160 participants) and from about 1,300 subjects provided by 6 global collaborators. Nearly every sample came with metadata listing a de-identified subject ID, COVID-19 status, age in years and sex. Subjects who had been exposed to COVID-19, were actively infected with it, or had recovered from it provided the deeply sampled blood TCRbeta repertoires that made up the dataset. The full study reports these points: How much clinical and demographic metadata was included differed by source and by participant, and the metadata was provided uncurated.

The specimen was peripheral blood. The V and J segments used are TRBV18 and TRBJ2-2, with TRBD1 identical over 9 junction bases. The source is a woman between 45 and 65 years old with acute or convalescent COVID-19. The CDR3 protein is CASSQSTGGQTGELFF. The DNA is TGTGCCAGCTCCCAGAGTACAGGGGGCCAAACCGGGGAGCTGTTTTTT.